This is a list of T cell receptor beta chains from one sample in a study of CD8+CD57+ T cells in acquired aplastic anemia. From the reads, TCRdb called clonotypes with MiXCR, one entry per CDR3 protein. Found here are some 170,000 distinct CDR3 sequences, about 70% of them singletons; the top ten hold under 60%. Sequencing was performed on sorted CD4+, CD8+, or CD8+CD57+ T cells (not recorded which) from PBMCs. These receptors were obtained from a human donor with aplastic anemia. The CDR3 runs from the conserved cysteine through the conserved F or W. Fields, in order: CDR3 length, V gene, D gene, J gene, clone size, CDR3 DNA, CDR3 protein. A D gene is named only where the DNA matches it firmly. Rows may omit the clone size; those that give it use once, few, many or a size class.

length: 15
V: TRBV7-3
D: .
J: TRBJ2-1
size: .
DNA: TGTGCCAGCAGCTTAGATTGGGGTAGGTACAATGAGCAGTTCTTC
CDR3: CASSLDWGRYNEQFF

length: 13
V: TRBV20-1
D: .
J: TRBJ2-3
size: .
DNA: TGCAGTGCTAGAGGGTGGACCACAGATACGCAGTATTTT
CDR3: CSARGWTTDTQYF

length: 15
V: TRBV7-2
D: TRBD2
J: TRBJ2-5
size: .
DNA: TGTGCCAGCAGCCTGGGACTAGCGGGGGGGGAGACCCAGTACTTC
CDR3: CASSLGLAGGETQYF

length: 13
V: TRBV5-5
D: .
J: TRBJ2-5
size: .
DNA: TGCGCCAGCAGCTCCGGGTCCATAGAGACCCAGTACTTC
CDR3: CASSSGSIETQYF

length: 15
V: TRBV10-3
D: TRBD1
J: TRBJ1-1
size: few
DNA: TGTGCCATCAGTGAGTCGGACAGGGTGGCCACTGAAGCTTTCTTT
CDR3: CAISESDRVATEAFF

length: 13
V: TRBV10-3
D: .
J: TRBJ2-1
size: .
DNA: TGTGCCATCAGTGTCGAGCTCTCCAATGAGCAGTTCTTC
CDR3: CAISVELSNEQFF

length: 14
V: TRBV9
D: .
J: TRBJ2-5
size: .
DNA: TGTGCCAGCAGCGCTACAAGTAGTCAAGAGACCCAGTACTTC
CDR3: CASSATSSQETQYF

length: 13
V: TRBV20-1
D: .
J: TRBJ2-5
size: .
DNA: TGCAGTGTCGCCGGGGTGGGACGGGAGACCCAGTACTTC
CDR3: CSVAGVGRETQYF

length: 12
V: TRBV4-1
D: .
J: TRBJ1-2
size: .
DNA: TGTGCCAGCAGCCAAGGGACTAGCGGCTACACCTTC
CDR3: CASSQGTSGYTF

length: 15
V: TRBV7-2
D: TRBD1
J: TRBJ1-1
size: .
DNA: TGTGCCAGCAGCTTTACCGGGACAGGATTCACTGAAGCTTTCTTT
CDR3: CASSFTGTGFTEAFF

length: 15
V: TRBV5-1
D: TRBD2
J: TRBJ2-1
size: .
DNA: TGTGCCAGCAGCAACGGGGGGGCCGGTTACAATGAGCAGTTCTTC
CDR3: CASSNGGAGYNEQFF

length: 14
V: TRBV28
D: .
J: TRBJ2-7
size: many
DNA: TGTGCCAGCAGTTTACAGGGAGAGGCCTACGAGCAGTACTTC
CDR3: CASSLQGEAYEQYF

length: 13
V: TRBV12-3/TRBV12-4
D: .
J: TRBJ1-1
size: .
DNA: TGTGCCAGCAGTGCGGGCCCGAACACTGAAGCTTTCTTT
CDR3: CASSAGPNTEAFF

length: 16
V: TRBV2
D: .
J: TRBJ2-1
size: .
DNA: TGTGCCAGCTTAGAAGGGGGTTACTCTCCTAGGGATGAGCAGTTCTTC
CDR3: CASLEGGYSPRDEQFF

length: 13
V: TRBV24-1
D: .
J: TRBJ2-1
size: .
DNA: TGTGCCACCAGTGATTTGCGGCACAGTGAGCAGTTCTTC
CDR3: CATSDLRHSEQFF

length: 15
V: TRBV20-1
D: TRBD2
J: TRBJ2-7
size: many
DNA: TGCAGTGCCAGCATGGTAGCGACTAGCGCCTACGAGCAGTACTTC
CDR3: CSASMVATSAYEQYF

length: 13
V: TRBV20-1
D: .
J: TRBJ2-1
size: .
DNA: TGCAGTGCTAGAGATAGGGAAGTCTTTGAGCAGTTCTTC
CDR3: CSARDREVFEQFF

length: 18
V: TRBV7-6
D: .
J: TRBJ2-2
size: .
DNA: TGTGCCAGCAGCTTAGGAACAGGGAAGACGCCCCTAGGGAGGGAGCTGTTTTTT
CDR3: CASSLGTGKTPLGRELFF

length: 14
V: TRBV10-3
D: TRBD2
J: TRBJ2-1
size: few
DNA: TGTGCCATCGGGACTAGCGGGGCATACAATGAGCAGTTCTTC
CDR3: CAIGTSGAYNEQFF

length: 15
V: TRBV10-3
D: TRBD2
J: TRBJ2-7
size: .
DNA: TGTGCCATCAGGGGTGGAATAGCGGGAACGGGAGAGCAGTACTTC
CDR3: CAIRGGIAGTGEQYF